Each of the 6 T cell receptor beta chains below was sequenced from the same sample in a study of shared clonotypes between healthy human individuals. Sequencing used immunoSEQ multiplex PCR; TCRdb keeps in-frame clones, though not all of them. The sample lists around 2.5 million clones, 93% occurring once. The sequencing sample was made of naive CD4+ T cells from PBMCs. Subset indicated: CD45RA+ positively selected. Receptors were obtained from a man between 18 and 29 years old in good health. Some clones in this sample may be carry-over from other donors' samples.

The gene calls are TRBV19 and TRBJ2-3; D gene ambiguous. The V end was cut by 5 bases, the J end by 0 bases, with 9 bases between. Germline CDR1 reads LNHDA; CDR2 reads SQIVND (reference sequence). The CDR3 is 14 residues long. The CDR3 spells CASSHPTSTDTQYF. The CDR3 bases are TGTGCCAGTAGTCATCCTACTAGCACAGATACGCAGTATTTT.

A remark on this clone: Other DNA sequences in this sample translate to the same CDR3. The genes are TRBV29-1 and TRBJ1-1, with 8 positions matching TRBD1. Germline CDR1 is SQVTM and CDR2 is ANQGSEA. The CDR3 length is 13 residues. The V and J ends lost 7 bases and 0 bases, in that order; junction bases with no gene match: 4. In DNA, the CDR3 is TGCAGCGCTGTGGGACAGGTGAACACTGAAGCTTTCTTT. Protein product: CSAVGQVNTEAFF.

The chain has TRBV6-5 and TRBJ2-7; the match to TRBD1 covers 8 bases. There are 14 residues in the CDR3. Germline CDR1 is MNHEY and CDR2 is SVGAGI. V trimming: 5 bases; J trimming: 5 bases; junction bases outside the gene matches: 8. The CDR3 coding sequence is TGTGCCAGCAGTAAATCCGGGACAGGCAACGAGCAGTACTTC. This translates into CASSKSGTGNEQYF.

This chain connects TRBV9 to TRBJ2-5; TRBD1 matches 7 bases. The germline V gene has CDR1 SGDLS and CDR2 YYNGEE. The J segment lost 5 bases and the V segment lost 3 bases, leaving 7 bases of the junction unmatched. The CDR3 is made up of 14 amino acids. The CDR3 nucleotides read TGTGCCAGCAGCGCCCTCGTGACAGGGGAGACCCAGTACTTC. It encodes CASSALVTGETQYF.

The chain carries TRBV15 and TRBJ1-3; D is unclear. Trimming left V 0 bases short and J 0 bases short, with 9 bases between. The germline V gene has CDR1 LNHNV and CDR2 YYDKDF (reference sequence). The CDR3 runs 16 residues. The CDR3 is CATSREHGSSGNTIYF. DNA of the CDR3: TGTGCCACCAGCAGAGAGCACGGGAGCTCTGGAAACACCATATATTTT.

The CDR3 sequence is CAWATSSLETQYF. In DNA form, the CDR3 reads TGTGCCTGGGCGACTAGCAGTTTGGAGACCCAGTACTTC. The chain employs TRBV30 and TRBJ2-5; 7 bases map to TRBD2. The CDR3 extends over 13 amino acids. V was pared by 5 bases and J by 5 bases, with 8 bases of the junction left unmatched. CDR1 and CDR2 (germline): GTSNPN, SVGIG (reference sequence).